This section outlines one TCR beta chain sequence together with its context. The source of the sample is a study of cytomegalovirus exposure and HLA in healthy donors. The germline gives CDR1 SGDLS, CDR2 YYNGEE. The V end was cut by 2 bases, the J end by 8 bases, with 25 bases between. This CDR3 has 17 amino acids. The PCR contained 60 Vbeta and 13 Jbeta primers. The assay was immunoSEQ multiplex PCR, and TCRdb's table has in-frame clones only and misses some. The table records over 120,000 clones, about 80% of them present only once. The sequence was obtained from a man between 35 and 55 years old in good health and CMV-seronegative. The chain couples TRBV9 to TRBJ1-2, with a tentative D call TRBD1 (5 bases). Sequenced sample: PBMCs. The CDR3 sequence is CASSVSQGGPPESGYTF. The CDR3 DNA is TGTGCCAGCAGCGTGTCTCAGGGTGGCCCCCCGGAGAGCGGCTACACCTTC.